Listed here are 8 T cell receptor beta chains from one sample, sequenced in a study of cytomegalovirus exposure and HLA in healthy donors. Use of 60 Vbeta and 13 Jbeta primers characterized the PCR. The table came from immunoSEQ multiplex PCR; TCRdb's copy has only in-frame clones and leaves some out. This table holds roughly 120,000 clones, roughly 63% found once. Sample: PBMCs. Every receptor here comes from a man aged 30 to 39 in good health and CMV-seropositive.

Points on this clone: Other DNA sequences of this sample code for an identical CDR3. The chain employs TRBV27 and TRBJ1-1, with D tentatively TRBD1 (6 bases). Trimming pared 3 bases from V and 5 bases from J, leaving 13 bases between. In germline, CDR1 is MNHEY, CDR2 SMNVEV (reference sequence). This CDR3 spans 14 amino acids. The CDR3 is CASSFVGGETEAFF. DNA for the CDR3: TGTGCCAGCAGTTTCGTAGGGGGAGAGACTGAAGCTTTCTTT.

The chain employs TRBV7-3 and TRBJ1-1, with 7 bases aligning to TRBD1. The CDR3 is made up of 15 amino acids. Germline V gene data show CDR1 as SGHTA and CDR2 as FQGTGA. J was trimmed by 0 bases and V by 3 bases; bases with no gene match: 4. The CDR3 loop reads CASSLGQIMNTEAFF. The CDR3 DNA reads as TGTGCCAGCAGCTTGGGACAGATCATGAACACTGAAGCTTTCTTT.

This clone appeared a few times. The chain links TRBV6-5 to TRBJ2-1; weak D call: TRBD2 (5 bases). Trimming took 5 bases from V and 6 from J, leaving 11 bases between them. CDR1 is MNHEY and CDR2 is SVGAGI in the germline V gene. CDR3 size: 13 residues. The CDR3 DNA reads as TGTGCCAGCAGTAACCAGCGGTCCAATGAGCAGTTCTTC. Encoded protein: CASSNQRSNEQFF.

This clone was observed a single time. The rearrangement links TRBV2 to TRBJ1-4; D not certain. Germline assignment: CDR1 SNHLY and CDR2 FYNNEI. V gave up 2 bases and J gave up 7 bases, with 14 bases separating them. The CDR3 is 15 amino acids. The CDR3 DNA is TGTGCCAGCAGTGAACTGCGTGGAGTAGGTGAAAAACTGTTTTTT. This translates into CASSELRGVGEKLFF.

V gene TRBV5-4 combines with J gene TRBJ2-7; TRBD2 matches 10 bases. The CDR3 totals 14 residues. Germline CDR1 SGHNT, CDR2 YYREEE (reference sequence). J gave up 3 bases and V 0 bases, and 0 bases lay outside the gene matches. The CDR3 is CASSLGTSGYEQYF. The CDR3 DNA follows: TGTGCCAGCAGCTTGGGGACTAGCGGCTACGAGCAGTACTTC.

The J gene is TRBJ2-1, the V gene TRBV28; D is unresolved. CDR1 is MDHEN and CDR2 is SYDVKM in the germline V gene. The CDR3 has 11 amino acids. V lost 8 bases to trimming and J lost 8 bases, with 10 bases between them. Here the CDR3 DNA reads TGTGCCAGCGGGTGGAGTTATGAGCAGTTCTTC. Translation gives CASGWSYEQFF. Together with reference TRBV28 and TRBJ2-1, the CDR3 gives the full variable domain: DVKVTQSSRYLVKRTGEKVFLECVQDMDHENMFWYRQDPGLGLRLIYFSYDVKMKEKGDIPEGYSVSREKKERFSLILESASTNQTSMYLCASGWSYEQFFGPGTRLTVL.

The chain is built from TRBV28 and TRBJ2-7; 9 nucleotides agree with TRBD2. CDR1 is MDHEN and CDR2 is SYDVKM in the germline V gene. The V segment lost 0 bases and the J segment 6 bases; nucleotides outside the gene matches: 6. CDR3 length: 15 amino acids. CDR3: CASSLWVSGSPEQYF. The CDR3 nucleotides read TGTGCCAGCAGTTTATGGGTTAGCGGGAGCCCCGAGCAGTACTTC.

The chain employs TRBV5-1 and TRBJ2-7, with TRBD1 identical over 10 bases. The V gene's germline CDR1 is SGHRS and CDR2 YFSETQ. The CDR3 spans 15 residues. The V gene end was trimmed by 2 bases and the J gene end by 6 bases; junction bases not matched to a gene: 8. For the CDR3, the DNA is TGCGCCAGCAGCTTACAAACGACAGGGGGCTCCGAGCAGTACTTC. It is translated as CASSLQTTGGSEQYF.